This T cell receptor beta chain stems from a study of memory CD4+ T cells and cytomegalovirus serostatus. The sort gate was single viable CD3+CD4+CD8-CD45RO+ cells for memory CD4+ T cells. Donors' CMV status reflects serum IgG against pp150, pp28, p38, p52. Trimming stripped 0 bases from V and 7 bases from J, with 7 bases between. Germline V gene sequence: CDR1 MNHEY, CDR2 SVGAGI. CDR3 length: 13 amino acids. Authors' processing steps: Out-of-frame sequences were removed, leaving a few million distinct TCRbeta sequences. Assay used: immunoSEQ multiplex PCR; TCRdb lists only in-frame clones, some missing. D and trimming come from the DNA, and the V and J calls and clone size come from that table. The table has under 45,000 clones, over 60% seen once.

The chain links TRBV6-5 to TRBJ1-5, with D unresolved. The TCR comes from an adult in good health and CMV-seronegative. Material: memory CD4+ T cells from blood. The CDR3 sequence is CASSYSSAQPQHF. The CDR3 bases are TGTGCCAGCAGTTACTCGTCCGCGCAGCCCCAGCATTTT.